A single sample is the source of the 22 T cell receptor beta chains below, sequenced in a study of radiotherapy plus CTLA-4 blockade in lung cancer. The method was immunoSEQ multiplex PCR; TCRdb's version includes in-frame clones alone and lacks a portion of them. The profile shows some 30,000 clones, roughly 80% of them singletons. The sample consisted of peripheral blood, taken from a patient treated with radiotherapy plus ipilimumab. These receptors came from a human donor with non-small cell lung cancer who had stable disease on radiotherapy plus ipilimumab.

The rearrangement uses TRBV14 and TRBJ1-6; 8 bases match TRBD1. CDR3 size: 14 residues. V shed 4 bases and J 9 bases; nucleotides not matched to a gene: 5. CDR1 is SGHDN and CDR2 is FVKESK in the germline V gene. CDR3 residues: CASSPGQGFSPLHF. The CDR3 DNA reads TGTGCCAGCAGCCCCGGACAGGGTTTTTCACCCCTCCACTTT. Combining the CDR3 with reference TRBV14 and TRBJ1-6 gives the whole variable domain EAGVTQFPSHSVIEKGQTVTLRCDPISGHDNLYWYRRVMGKEIKFLLHFVKESKQDESGMPNNRFLAERTGGTYSTLKVQPAELEDSGVYFCASSPGQGFSPLHFGNGTRLTVT.

The gene calls are TRBV7-9 and TRBJ1-1; tentative D call: TRBD1 (6 bases). The germline V gene encodes CDR1 SEHNR and CDR2 FQNEAQ (reference sequence). This CDR3 is 19 amino acids long. Trimming took 6 bases from V and 1 from J, leaving 27 bases between them. The DNA of the CDR3 is TGTGCCAGCAGTTTCCAGGGGTCGCTACGTTACATTTCGAACACTGAAGCTTTCTTT. Residues: CASSFQGSLRYISNTEAFF. The whole variable domain, remainder taken from reference TRBV7-9 and TRBJ1-1, is DTGVSQNPRHKITKRGQNVTFRCDPISEHNRLYWYRQTLGQGPEFLTYFQNEAQLEKSRLLSDRFSAERPKGSFSTLEIQRTEQGDSAMYLCASSFQGSLRYISNTEAFFGQGTRLTVV.

The sample holds a few counts of this clone. The CDR3 DNA reads TGTGCCAACTTCGACAGGGCTAACTATGGCTACACCTTC. It encodes CANFDRANYGYTF. The genes are TRBV6-1 and TRBJ1-2; TRBD1 agrees at 7 bases. With V trimmed by 10 bases and J by 0 bases, 5 bases remained unmatched. The germline gives CDR1 MNHNS, CDR2 SASEGT. The CDR3 runs to 13 residues.

The V and J genes are TRBV23-1 and TRBJ2-3, with 11 bases that match TRBD1. TRBV23-1 is flagged as an ORF with uncertain function. Losses at the gene ends were 8 bases for V and 0 bases for J; bases not matched to a gene: 16. This CDR3 is built from 19 residues. The CDR3 DNA is TGCGCCAGCGAAACTGGACAGGGGGCAATCTTAACAAGCACAGATACGCAGTATTTT. Its translation: CASETGQGAILTSTDTQYF.

The chain joins TRBV7-6 to TRBJ1-1; the D is unclear. Deletions cut 5 bases from V and 1 base from J, with 2 bases between. There are 11 residues in the CDR3. The germline V gene encodes CDR1 SGHVS and CDR2 FNYEAQ. CDR3 protein: CASSQNTEAFF. CDR3 nucleotide sequence: TGTGCCAGCAGCCAGAACACTGAAGCTTTCTTT.

The chain couples TRBV28 to TRBJ1-5; D not certain. Trimming removed 10 bases at V and 0 bases at J, with 19 bases between. In germline, CDR1 is MDHEN, CDR2 SYDVKM. The CDR3 loop spans 16 amino acids. The CDR3 DNA reads TGTGCCACCTATTCCTTGACACTCAATAGCAATCAGCCCCAGCATTTT. This codes for CATYSLTLNSNQPQHF.

This chain links TRBV28 with TRBJ1-2, with D tentatively TRBD1 (5 bases). The CDR3 sequence is 12 residues long. Trimming removed 10 bases at V and 0 bases at J, with 9 bases between. The germline V gene has CDR1 MDHEN and CDR2 SYDVKM. For the CDR3, the DNA is TGTGCCACCTCGACAGCTAACTATGGCTACACCTTC. It specifies CATSTANYGYTF.

This clone was counted a few times. The chain is built from TRBV7-9 and TRBJ1-4; 9 bases map to TRBD1. This CDR3 contains 15 residues. Per the germline V gene, CDR1 is SEHNR and CDR2 is FQNEAQ (reference sequence). After removal of 5 bases from V and 8 bases from J, the junction contained 9 bases not matched to a gene. The CDR3, as DNA: TGTGCCAGCAGCGTCCAAGGGACAGGGCTCGAAAAACTGTTTTTT. Amino acid sequence: CASSVQGTGLEKLFF.

The V and J genes are TRBV29-1 and TRBJ2-1; TRBD1 or TRBD2 may be the D gene (5 bases each). This CDR3 comprises 13 residues. V gave up 6 bases and J gave up 8 bases, with 17 bases separating them. Germline V lookup: CDR1 SQVTM, CDR2 ANQGSEA. CDR3 sequence (DNA): TGCAGCGTCATCGGGACGCTGGGCGATGAGCAGTTCTTC. Translating it yields CSVIGTLGDEQFF.

This rearrangement joins TRBV7-9 to TRBJ2-7, with 9 bases fitting TRBD1. The CDR3 loop spans 16 amino acids. V shed 5 bases and J 5 bases; nucleotides not matched to a gene: 13. Germline lookup yields CDR1 SEHNR and CDR2 FQNEAQ (reference sequence). The CDR3 sequence is CASSHLPPGTGNEQYF. The CDR3 bases are TGTGCCAGCAGCCACCTCCCTCCCGGGACAGGGAACGAGCAGTACTTC.

V and J are TRBV7-6 and TRBJ1-2, with D possibly being TRBD1 (6 bases). This CDR3 has 17 residues. V gave up 1 base and J gave up 2 bases, with 17 bases separating them. Germline V gives CDR1 SGHVS, CDR2 FNYEAQ. The CDR3 spells CASSLGRGGARNYGYTF. CDR3 nucleotides: TGTGCCAGCAGCTTAGGGAGAGGGGGGGCGCGAAACTATGGCTACACCTTC. The whole variable domain, remainder taken from reference TRBV7-6 and TRBJ1-2, is GAGVSQSPRYKVTKRGQDVALRCDPISGHVSLYWYRQALGQGPEFLTYFNYEAQQDKSGLPNDRFSAERPEGSISTLTIQRTEQRDSAMYRCASSLGRGGARNYGYTFGSGTRLTVV.

The CDR3: CASSRRSGGLNEQFF. Here the CDR3 DNA reads TGTGCCAGCAGTCGACGTAGCGGGGGTCTCAATGAGCAGTTCTTC. The chain has TRBV5-4 and TRBJ2-1; 9 bases are shared with TRBD2. From germline, CDR1 is SGHNT and CDR2 YYREEE (reference sequence). This CDR3 region has 15 residues. V shed 5 bases, J shed 6 bases, and the junction held 9 bases outside the gene matches.

In its sample, this clone was seen once. This sequence joins TRBV7-2 and TRBJ2-1, with D perhaps TRBD1 (6 bases). This CDR3 contains 14 residues. Germline V lookup: CDR1 SGHTA, CDR2 FQGNSA. V gave up 5 bases and J gave up 9 bases, with 17 bases separating them. CDR3 coding DNA: TGTGCCAGCAGCGTAGGTCAGGGGCTTGGTGAGCAGTTCTTC. It specifies CASSVGQGLGEQFF.

V usage is TRBV10-3 and J usage is TRBJ2-1; D assignment may be TRBD1 or TRBD2 (5 bases each). The CDR3 runs 15 residues. CDR1 is ENHRY, CDR2 SYGVKD, per germline. With 4 bases removed from V and 9 bases from J, the gap between germline ends came to 19 bases. CDR3 nucleotides: TGTGCCATCAGTGCTGGACAATTTCGAGCGGTTGAGCAGTTCTTC. It codes for CAISAGQFRAVEQFF.

This rearrangement joins TRBV2 to TRBJ2-6; 8 bases line up with TRBD1. V trimming: 7 bases; J trimming: 0 bases; junction bases outside the gene matches: 8. The V gene's germline CDR1 is SNHLY and CDR2 FYNNEI. This CDR3 comprises 17 residues. In DNA, the CDR3 is TGTGCCAGCACCGGCCTTGGACAGGGCTCTGGGGCCAACGTCCTGACTTTC. Translating it yields CASTGLGQGSGANVLTF.

This sequence joins TRBV10-2 and TRBJ1-2; possible D gene TRBD1, 6 bases. CDR1 and CDR2 (germline): WSHSY, SAAADI. The CDR3 consists of 15 residues. V gave up 0 bases and J gave up 4 bases, with 12 bases separating them. The DNA of the CDR3 is TGCGCCAGCAGTGAGTCGTCCCCGACAGGCTATGGCTACACCTTC. This gives the protein CASSESSPTGYGYTF.

The chain combines TRBV6-5 with TRBJ1-2, with D hard to call. The CDR3 loop spans 13 amino acids. The germline V and J ends were trimmed by 6 bases and 5 bases, with 13 bases remaining between them. Germline CDR1 and CDR2: MNHEY and SVGAGI. DNA of the CDR3: TGTGCCAGCAGCCCGGACTGGGTGTATGGCTACACCTTC. It encodes CASSPDWVYGYTF.

The genes are TRBV11-2 and TRBJ1-1, with unresolved D. CDR3 size: 16 residues. V was clipped by 10 bases and J by 0 bases, with 21 bases between them. The V gene's germline CDR1 is SGHAT and CDR2 FQNNGV. As DNA, the CDR3 is TGTGCCACCAACTCCCCTGCAAGACGGTTGAACACTGAAGCTTTCTTT. It specifies CATNSPARRLNTEAFF.

V gene TRBV6-5 combines with J gene TRBJ1-3, with TRBD1 matching 8 bases. In germline, CDR1 is MNHEY, CDR2 SVGAGI. This CDR3 contains 12 residues. The J segment lost 6 bases and the V segment lost 8 bases, leaving 3 bases of the junction unmatched. CDR3: CASWDRINTIYF. CDR3 nucleotide sequence: TGTGCCAGCTGGGACAGGATAAACACCATATATTTT.

This clone was counted between two and nine times. The J gene is TRBJ1-5, the V gene TRBV6-6; 9 bases are shared with TRBD1. In germline, CDR1 is MNHNY, CDR2 SVGAGI (reference sequence). The CDR3 extends over 16 amino acids. With 0 bases clipped from V and 6 bases from J, the junction kept 6 bases outside the gene matches. This CDR3 is CASSYSPGQGGQPQHF. The CDR3 DNA is TGTGCCAGCAGTTACTCTCCGGGACAGGGAGGTCAGCCCCAGCATTTT.

The gene calls are TRBV9 and TRBJ1-6; D unresolved. Germline CDR1 and CDR2: SGDLS and YYNGEE. V lost 4 bases, J lost 7 bases, and 12 bases lay in between. There are 14 residues in the CDR3. The CDR3 DNA sequence: TGTGCCAGCAGCCCCGGGCCAGAAAATTCACCCCTCCACTTT. Its translation: CASSPGPENSPLHF.

The rearrangement uses TRBV5-1 and TRBJ2-5; D perhaps matches TRBD1 (5 bases). The germline V gene encodes CDR1 SGHRS and CDR2 YFSETQ. Trimming pared 0 bases from V and 4 bases from J, leaving 10 bases between. The CDR3 is 14 amino acids. Written as DNA, the CDR3 is TGCGCCAGCAGCTTGGGTTGGGGCTCAGAGACCCAGTACTTC. Residues: CASSLGWGSETQYF. Variable domain in full (rest from reference TRBV5-1 and TRBJ2-5): KAGVTQTPRYLIKTRGQQVTLSCSPISGHRSVSWYQQTPGQGLQFLFEYFSETQRNKGNFPGRFSGRQFSNSRSEMNVSTLELGDSALYLCASSLGWGSETQYFGPGTRLLVL.